A single sample is the source of the 24 T cell receptor beta chains below, sequenced in a study of cytomegalovirus exposure and HLA in healthy donors. A multiplex PCR was run with 60 Vbeta primers and 13 Jbeta primers. Profiled with immunoSEQ multiplex PCR; TCRdb holds only in-frame clones, not every one. This table has almost 90,000 clones, 85% appearing once. The sample taken for sequencing was PBMCs. The receptors come from a man aged 35 to 55 in good health and CMV-seropositive.

The chain recombines TRBV2 with TRBJ2-3; TRBD2 matches at 13 bases. This CDR3 region has 15 residues. Unmatched junction bases numbered 7, after V lost 6 bases and J lost 7 bases. Germline CDR1 reads SNHLY; CDR2 reads FYNNEI. The CDR3 spells CASRVLAGGGYTQYF. CDR3 DNA sequence: TGTGCCAGCAGGGTACTAGCGGGAGGGGGATATACGCAGTATTTT. The full variable domain, its missing parts supplied by reference TRBV2 and TRBJ2-3, is EPEVTQTPSHQVTQMGQEVILRCVPISNHLYFYWYRQILGQKVEFLVSFYNNEISEKSEIFDDQFSVERPDGSNFTLKIRSTKLEDSAMYFCASRVLAGGGYTQYFGPGTRLTVL.

In its sample, this clone was seen once. The DNA for the CDR3 is TGTGCCAGTAGTATTGTAGCGGGGGGTGGGACCCAGTACTTC. Translated, it gives CASSIVAGGGTQYF. The chain is built from TRBV19 and TRBJ2-5; TRBD2 matches at 10 bases. In germline, CDR1 is LNHDA, CDR2 SQIVND (reference sequence). The CDR3 loop spans 14 amino acids. The ends lost 3 bases at V and 7 bases at J; junction bases unmatched: 5.

The chain combines TRBV6-4 with TRBJ2-3; TRBD2 matches at 12 bases. The CDR3 consists of 14 residues. The trim removed 6 bases at V and 6 bases at J, leaving 4 bases unmatched. Germline CDR1 and CDR2: MRHNA and SNTAGT. CDR3 residues: CASSSSGRGDTQYF. The CDR3 DNA is TGTGCCAGCAGCTCTAGCGGGAGGGGTGATACGCAGTATTTT.

V is TRBV6-1 and J is TRBJ2-4, with unresolved D. Deletions cut 1 base from V and 3 bases from J, with 7 bases between. The V gene's germline CDR1 is MNHNS and CDR2 SASEGT. The CDR3 sequence is 14 residues long. The CDR3 sequence: CASSEGSGKNIQYF. DNA of the CDR3: TGTGCCAGCAGTGAAGGGTCAGGCAAAAACATTCAGTACTTC.

This chain uses TRBV30 with TRBJ1-6, with TRBD1 matching 11 bases. The CDR3 has 14 residues. Trimming removed 4 bases from V and 13 bases from J; junction bases left unmatched: 9. The germline CDR1 and CDR2 sequences are GTSNPN and SVGIG (reference sequence). The CDR3 DNA is TGTGCCTGGAAGGACAGGGGGCCCGCCTGGCCCCTCCACTTT. Protein product: CAWKDRGPAWPLHF.

This clone was picked up a small number of times. This sequence joins TRBV19 and TRBJ1-1; TRBD1 matches at 11 bases. CDR3 length: 17 amino acids. Germline values: CDR1 LNHDA, CDR2 SQIVND (reference sequence). With 4 bases clipped from V and 2 bases from J, the junction kept 9 bases outside the gene matches. CDR3 nucleotides: TGTGCCAGTAGTAAACTTGGACAGGGGGCCAGCAACACTGAAGCTTTCTTT. It codes for CASSKLGQGASNTEAFF.

V usage is TRBV7-9 and J usage is TRBJ2-3; TRBD2 matches at 7 bases. CDR1 and CDR2 from the germline V gene are SEHNR and FQNEAQ (reference sequence). V lost 5 bases to trimming and J lost 1 base; unmatched junction nucleotides: 6. There are 15 residues in the CDR3. CDR3 in amino acids: CASSPRAGGTDTQYF. In DNA form, the CDR3 reads TGTGCCAGCAGCCCTCGGGCGGGGGGCACAGATACGCAGTATTTT.

V and J are TRBV5-1 and TRBJ2-2; 14 nucleotides align to TRBD2. V lost 8 bases and J lost 6; bases outside the gene matches: 6. Looked up from germline, CDR1 is SGHRS and CDR2 is YFSETQ. CDR3 size: 15 residues. This CDR3 is CASGGLAGGAGELFF. In nucleotides, the CDR3 is TGCGCCAGTGGCGGACTAGCGGGAGGTGCCGGGGAGCTGTTTTTT.

V is TRBV14 and J is TRBJ1-1; 7 bases map to TRBD1. Germline CDR1 reads SGHDN; CDR2 reads FVKESK. The V and J ends lost 4 bases and 6 bases, in that order; junction bases with no gene match: 11. The CDR3 contains 15 residues. This chain's CDR3 is CASSPTGFGFAEAFF. CDR3 nucleotides: TGTGCCAGCAGCCCGACAGGGTTTGGATTTGCTGAAGCTTTCTTT.

The V and J genes are TRBV4-1 and TRBJ2-7; the match to TRBD1 covers 10 bases. CDR3 length: 19 residues. The germline V gene encodes CDR1 MGHRA and CDR2 YSYEKL. Trimming cost V 2 bases and J 7 bases; bases outside gene matches: 20. As DNA, the CDR3 is TGCGCCAGCAGCCAAACCACCGGGAGGGGGACAGGGGCCGTGAGGGAGCAGTACTTC. It codes for CASSQTTGRGTGAVREQYF.

The CDR3 bases are TGTGCCAGCAGAACAACCTCAGATACGCAGTATTTT. This encodes CASRTTSDTQYF. The chain uses TRBV28 and TRBJ2-3; D remains ambiguous. Trimming stripped 6 bases from V and 4 bases from J, with 8 bases between. CDR3 length: 12 amino acids. In germline, CDR1 is MDHEN, CDR2 SYDVKM.

This chain links TRBV14 with TRBJ1-3; D may be TRBD1 (5 bases). Deletions cut 5 bases from V and 6 bases from J, with 14 bases between. Looked up from germline, CDR1 is SGHDN and CDR2 is FVKESK. The length of the CDR3 is 14 residues. CDR3 sequence reads: CASSNSRVPNTIYF. The CDR3 DNA sequence: TGTGCCAGCAGCAACAGCAGGGTGCCAAACACCATATATTTT.

The rearrangement joins TRBV19 to TRBJ2-3, with TRBD2 matching 10 bases. Germline CDR1 reads LNHDA; CDR2 reads SQIVND (reference sequence). This CDR3 contains 14 residues. The junction had 11 bases not matched to a gene; V was cut back by 6 bases and J by 11 bases. For the CDR3, the DNA is TGTGCCAGTAGCCCTAGCGGGGGTGTATATGGGCAGTATTTT. This gives the protein CASSPSGGVYGQYF.

CDR3 DNA sequence: TGTGCCAGCAGCCGGATATCGGGATCCGAGCAGTACTTC. Amino acids: CASSRISGSEQYF. The chain has TRBV14 and TRBJ2-7; the D gene is possibly TRBD2 (5 bases). The germline V and J ends were trimmed by 4 bases and 6 bases, with 13 bases remaining between them. CDR3 length equals 13 residues. Germline-derived CDR1 and CDR2 are SGHDN and FVKESK.

V is TRBV7-2 and J is TRBJ1-2, with 11 positions matching TRBD1. There are 15 residues in the CDR3. Germline V CDR1 and CDR2: SGHTA, FQGNSA. V dropped 5 bases and J dropped 2; count of bases not matched to a gene: 4. The CDR3 reads CASSEGQGANYGYTF. The CDR3 DNA is TGTGCCAGCAGCGAAGGACAGGGGGCGAACTATGGCTACACCTTC.

For the CDR3, the DNA is TGTGCCAGCAGCTTTACAGGGGGCGGCGAGCAGTACTTC. Translation: CASSFTGGGEQYF. The gene calls are TRBV7-9 and TRBJ2-7, with TRBD1 matching over 9 bases. This CDR3 contains 13 residues. Germline loops: CDR1 SEHNR, CDR2 FQNEAQ (reference sequence). V lost 3 bases and J lost 6; bases outside the gene matches: 3.

The chain employs TRBV2 and TRBJ1-4; D may be TRBD1 (6 bases). Germline CDR1 reads SNHLY; CDR2 reads FYNNEI. The V end lost 3 bases, the J end lost 4 bases, and 9 bases lay between the germline ends. The CDR3 covers 14 residues. CDR3 region: CASSERTDNEKLFF. The CDR3 coding sequence is TGTGCCAGCAGTGAGCGGACAGATAATGAAAAACTGTTTTTT.

The chain employs TRBV21-1 and TRBJ1-5; the DNA was not used to check the table's D call, TRBD1. TRBV21-1 is tagged as a pseudogene. The CDR3 is 17 amino acids. The CDR3 spells CASNPTGGGGSNQPQHF. CDR3 sequence (DNA): TGTGCCAGCAACCCAACAGGGGGCGGAGGGAGCAATCAGCCCCAGCATTTT.

This chain connects TRBV18 to TRBJ1-5; no clear D gene. Germline CDR1 is KGHSH and CDR2 is LQKENI. CDR3 size: 14 residues. Trimming pared 3 bases from V and 2 bases from J, leaving 8 bases between. CDR3 sequence: CASSPKGGNQPQHF. CDR3 coding DNA: TGTGCCAGCTCACCGAAGGGAGGCAATCAGCCCCAGCATTTT.

CDR3 coding DNA: TGCAGCGTTGAGGGGACTAGCGGGGGGTTTAAGTTCTTC. Its protein product is CSVEGTSGGFKFF. The chain couples TRBV29-1 to TRBJ2-1; 15 bases map to TRBD2. The CDR3 is 13 residues long. The V gene's germline CDR1 is SQVTM and CDR2 ANQGSEA. V was clipped by 3 bases and J by 14 bases; unmatched bases: 5.

The chain has TRBV6-5 and TRBJ2-7; the D gene is possibly TRBD2 (7 bases). The CDR3 extends over 16 amino acids. Germline CDR1 is MNHEY and CDR2 is SVGAGI. The V gene lost 0 bases and the J gene lost 2 bases, with 14 bases spanning the gap. CDR3 sequence reads: CASSYSGGGSPYEQYF. CDR3 bases: TGTGCCAGCAGTTACTCGGGGGGCGGGAGTCCCTACGAGCAGTACTTC.

This chain connects TRBV11-1 to TRBJ2-7; 9 positions match TRBD1. The ends lost 5 bases at V and 3 bases at J; junction bases unmatched: 11. This CDR3 is 16 amino acids long. Germline V CDR1 and CDR2: SGHAT, FQDESV (reference sequence). This CDR3 reads CASSANRDRAVYEQYF. CDR3 nucleotide sequence: TGTGCCAGCAGCGCGAACCGGGACAGGGCCGTCTACGAGCAGTACTTC. Filled out from reference TRBV11-1 and TRBJ2-7, the complete variable domain reads EAEVAQSPRYKITEKSQAVAFWCDPISGHATLYWYRQILGQGPELLVQFQDESVVDDSQLPKDRFSAERLKGVDSTLKIQPAELGDSAMYLCASSANRDRAVYEQYFGPGTRLTVT.

The chain carries TRBV11-2 and TRBJ1-2, with D maybe TRBD1 (6 bases). Germline V gene sequence: CDR1 SGHAT, CDR2 FQNNGV. Trimming left V 3 bases short and J 2 bases short, with 7 bases between. CDR3 length: 13 amino acids. In DNA, the CDR3 is TGTGCCAGCAGCTTGGGGGCGAACTATGGCTACACCTTC. It is translated as CASSLGANYGYTF.

The V gene is TRBV6-6, the J gene TRBJ1-2; D not certain. Trimming shortened V by 5 bases and J by 8 bases, and 9 bases separated the two germline ends. The V gene's germline CDR1 is MNHNY and CDR2 SVGAGI (reference sequence). The CDR3 has 11 residues. CDR3 region: CASSRAEGYTF. Here the CDR3 DNA reads TGTGCCAGCAGTCGAGCGGAGGGCTACACCTTC.